Shown below are 7 T cell receptor beta chains from a single sample sequenced in a study of follicular helper T cells after annual influenza vaccination listed by TCRdb under 2017. What the time point label conveys for this sample: 2015-2016 season, pre-vaccination. Library preparation was by the immunoSEQ multiplex PCR assay. TCRdb mirrors the immuneACCESS table, restricted to in-frame sequences. Some clones are absent from its copies; in checked studies, under half trace to an unresolved V gene, and the reason for the others is unknown. Within this sample are 13,000 to 15,000 clones, with about 83% of them counted one time only. The ten largest account for 0.4% to 0.55% of the sample. The source was CXCR5- memory CD4+ T cells sorted from blood, collected on the day of influenza vaccination. The meaning of the sample's cell subset or site label: CXCR5- memory CD4 T cells. These receptor sequences come from an adult who received the influenza vaccine.

CDR3: CASSQSNSNQPQHF. The DNA for the CDR3 is TGTGCCAGCAGCCAGAGTAATAGCAATCAGCCCCAGCATTTT. This sequence joins TRBV16 and TRBJ1-5, with no clear D. Trimming stripped 3 bases from V and 0 bases from J, with 6 bases between. CDR3 length: 14 amino acids. Germline values: CDR1 KGHSY, CDR2 FQNENV.

This clone was picked up a small number of times. The chain joins TRBV5-1 to TRBJ1-2, with TRBD1 as a possible D gene (6 bases). Germline V CDR1 and CDR2: SGHRS, YFSETQ. CDR3 length: 14 residues. The V end was cut by 5 bases, the J end by 5 bases, with 16 bases between. The CDR3 DNA is TGCGCCAGCAGACCCCCTGGGGGCGATTATGGCTACACCTTC. It is translated as CASRPPGGDYGYTF.

This clone has only a few counts. The gene calls are TRBV19 and TRBJ1-6; the D gene is possibly TRBD1 (6 bases). CDR3 length equals 15 residues. V lost 5 bases and J lost 6, with 14 bases in between. The germline V gene encodes CDR1 LNHDA and CDR2 SQIVND (reference sequence). The CDR3 bases are TGTGCCAGTAGTCGCCGGGACAATAGTAATTCACCCCTCCACTTT. It translates to CASSRRDNSNSPLHF.

The chain employs TRBV7-9 and TRBJ1-3; D remains ambiguous. The V and J ends lost 5 bases and 9 bases respectively, with 11 bases between them. Germline assignment: CDR1 SEHNR and CDR2 FQNEAQ (reference sequence). CDR3 length: 12 residues. The chain's CDR3 is CASSPDLSTIYF. CDR3 in DNA: TGTGCCAGCAGCCCGGACCTGAGCACCATATATTTT.

The chain couples TRBV7-2 to TRBJ2-2; 8 nucleotides align to TRBD2. The CDR3 length is 18 residues. Per germline, CDR1 SGHTA and CDR2 FQGNSA. The trim removed 2 bases at V and 5 bases at J, leaving 13 bases unmatched. CDR3 nucleotide sequence: TGTGCCAGCAGCTTAAGGATGAGAGCGGGGGAGGGTACCGGGGAGCTGTTTTTT. This sequence encodes CASSLRMRAGEGTGELFF.

The chain employs TRBV19 and TRBJ2-3, with 7 bases fitting TRBD1. CDR3 length: 16 amino acids. The ends lost 5 bases at V and 2 bases at J; junction bases unmatched: 10. Looked up from germline, CDR1 is LNHDA and CDR2 is SQIVND (reference sequence). This CDR3 reads CASSFRQGPLTDTQYF. CDR3 DNA: TGTGCCAGTAGTTTCAGACAGGGCCCCCTCACAGATACGCAGTATTTT.

This rearrangement joins TRBV5-4 to TRBJ2-3, with 16 bases lining up with TRBD2. The CDR3 is made up of 18 amino acids. CDR1 and CDR2 (germline): SGHNT, YYREEE (reference sequence). The V and J ends lost 3 bases and 6 bases, in that order; junction bases with no gene match: 10. DNA of the CDR3: TGTGCCAGCAGCTCCGGGACTAGCGGGGGGGCGGGTTTCGATACGCAGTATTTT. It translates to CASSSGTSGGAGFDTQYF.